This TCR beta chain was captured by sequencing in a study of OX40 agonist ivuxolimab in advanced cancers. The overall study: At 0.01 to 10 mg/kg, ivuxolimab was administered intravenously to patients every 2 weeks. It was permissible to have had prior anti-PD-1, anti-PD-L1 or anti-CTLA-4 therapy, and around 43% had some.

The CDR3 contains 19 residues. V was pared by 1 base and J by 0 bases, with 21 bases between. The V gene's germline CDR1 is MDHEN and CDR2 SYDVKM. Clones were read by immunoSEQ multiplex PCR, and TCRdb kept only the in-frame ones, dropping some. The sample contains just under 65,000 clones, just under 85% of which appear only once. Of note for this clone: The antigen is not known.

Study-wide results and caveats: CD4+ and CD8+ T cells in blood underwent clonal expansion by week 6 at 0.1 to 3.0 mg/kg. CD8+ T cells (on average) carried more expanded clones than CD4+ T cells.

The source of this sequence is an adult with an advanced solid tumor such as melanoma, head and neck, liver or kidney cancer. The rearrangement joins TRBV28 to TRBJ1-1, with D perhaps TRBD1 (5 bases). Sample: CD4+ or CD8+ T cells sorted from blood, taken in a trial of the OX40 agonist ivuxolimab. The CDR3 is CASSLLWGTPANMNTEAFF. In DNA form, the CDR3 reads TGTGCCAGCAGTTTATTGTGGGGGACTCCCGCCAACATGAACACTGAAGCTTTCTTT.